Shown below are 3 T cell receptor beta chains from a single sample sequenced in a study of cytomegalovirus exposure and HLA in healthy donors. The PCR used 60 Vbeta and 13 Jbeta primers. The method was immunoSEQ multiplex PCR; TCRdb's version includes in-frame clones alone and lacks a portion of them. The data hold about 200,000 clones, with 70% observed a single time. Sample: PBMCs. The origin of the receptors is a man aged 35-49 years in good health and CMV-seropositive.

This clone was detected only once. The chain combines TRBV19 with TRBJ1-2; D is possibly TRBD1 (5 bases). This CDR3 has 14 amino acids. Trimming took 6 bases from V and 1 from J, leaving 12 bases between them. Germline V lookup: CDR1 LNHDA, CDR2 SQIVND (reference sequence). The CDR3 coding sequence is TGTGCCAGTAGGAAGACCGGGGGTAACTATGGCTACACCTTC. Translation gives CASRKTGGNYGYTF.

This clone has only a few counts. The rearrangement links TRBV7-8 to TRBJ2-5; D is possibly TRBD1 (6 bases). Germline assignment: CDR1 SGHVS and CDR2 FQNEAQ. CDR3 length: 13 residues. Trimming shortened V by 3 bases and J by 2 bases, and 7 bases separated the two germline ends. CDR3 sequence reads: CASSLDRQETQYF. The CDR3 DNA follows: TGTGCCAGCAGCTTGGACAGACAAGAGACCCAGTACTTC.

V gene TRBV6-6 combines with J gene TRBJ1-4; D remains ambiguous. The CDR3 spans 16 residues. V shed 10 bases and J shed 0 bases, with 18 bases lying between them. Germline-derived CDR1 and CDR2 are MNHNY and SVGAGI (reference sequence). Here the CDR3 DNA reads TGTGCCACCAAACCCATACTAAGTGCAACTAATGAAAAACTGTTTTTT. Protein sequence: CATKPILSATNEKLFF.